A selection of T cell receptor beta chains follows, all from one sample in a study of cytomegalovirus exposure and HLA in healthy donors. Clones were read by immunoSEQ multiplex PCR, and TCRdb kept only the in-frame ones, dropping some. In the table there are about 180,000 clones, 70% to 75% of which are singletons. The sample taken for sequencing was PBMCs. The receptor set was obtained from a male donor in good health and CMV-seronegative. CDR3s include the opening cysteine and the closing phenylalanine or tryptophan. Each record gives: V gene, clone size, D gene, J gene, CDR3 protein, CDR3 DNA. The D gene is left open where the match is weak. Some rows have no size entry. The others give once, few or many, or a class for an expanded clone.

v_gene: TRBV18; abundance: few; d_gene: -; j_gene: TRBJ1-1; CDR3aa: CASSPPETGTMNTEAFF; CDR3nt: TGTGCCAGCTCACCACCGGAGACAGGTACCATGAACACTGAAGCTTTCTTT
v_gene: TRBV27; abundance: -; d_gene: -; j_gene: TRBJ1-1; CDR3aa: CASRLQGVTEAFF; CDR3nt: TGTGCCAGCAGGCTACAGGGAGTCACTGAAGCTTTCTTT
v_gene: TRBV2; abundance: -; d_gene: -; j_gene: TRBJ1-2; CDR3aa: CASSPEGDYGYTF; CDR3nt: TGTGCCAGCAGTCCCGAGGGCGACTATGGCTACACCTTC
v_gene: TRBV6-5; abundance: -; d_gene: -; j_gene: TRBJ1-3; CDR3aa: CASSDTGSGNTIYF; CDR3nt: TGTGCCAGCAGCGACACCGGCTCTGGAAACACCATATATTTT
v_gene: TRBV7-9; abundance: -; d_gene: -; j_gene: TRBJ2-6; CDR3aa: CASSRSGANVLTF; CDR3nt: TGTGCCAGCAGCCGCTCTGGGGCCAACGTCCTGACTTTC
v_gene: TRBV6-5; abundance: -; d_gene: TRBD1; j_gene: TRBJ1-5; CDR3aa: CASSGQGAGQPQHF; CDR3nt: TGTGCCAGCAGTGGACAGGGGGCGGGTCAGCCCCAGCATTTT
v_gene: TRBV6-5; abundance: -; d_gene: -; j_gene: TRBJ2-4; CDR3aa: CASSYIGGNIQYF; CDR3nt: TGTGCCAGCAGTTATATCGGGGGAAACATTCAGTACTTC
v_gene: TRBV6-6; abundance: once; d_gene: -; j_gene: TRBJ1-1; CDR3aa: CASRLRGNTEAFF; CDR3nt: TGTGCCAGCAGACTAAGGGGGAACACTGAAGCTTTCTTT
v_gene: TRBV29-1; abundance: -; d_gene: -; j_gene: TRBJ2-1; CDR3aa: CSVLTNEQFF; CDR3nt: TGCAGCGTTTTGACTAATGAGCAGTTCTTC
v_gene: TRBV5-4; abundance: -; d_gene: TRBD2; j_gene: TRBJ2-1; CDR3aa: CASSLGTSGSYEQFF; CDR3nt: TGTGCCAGCAGCTTGGGTACTAGCGGGAGCTATGAGCAGTTCTTC
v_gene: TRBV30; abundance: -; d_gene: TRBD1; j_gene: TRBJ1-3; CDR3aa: CAWRTLGQGGNTIYF; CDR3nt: TGTGCCTGGAGGACCCTCGGACAGGGAGGAAACACCATATATTTT
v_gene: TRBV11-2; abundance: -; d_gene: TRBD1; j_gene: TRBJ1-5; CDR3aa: CASSLDLTGDQPQHF; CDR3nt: TGTGCCAGCAGCTTAGATCTGACAGGGGATCAGCCCCAGCATTTT
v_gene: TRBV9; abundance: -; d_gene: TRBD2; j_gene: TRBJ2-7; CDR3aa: CASSAGGYDYEQYF; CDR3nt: TGTGCCAGCAGCGCGGGAGGGTACGACTACGAGCAGTACTTC
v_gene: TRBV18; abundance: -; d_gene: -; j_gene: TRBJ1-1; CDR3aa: CASSPGRNTEAFF; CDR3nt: TGTGCCAGCTCACCAGGTAGAAACACTGAAGCTTTCTTT
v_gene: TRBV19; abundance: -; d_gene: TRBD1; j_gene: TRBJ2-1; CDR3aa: CASSILTGKVNEQFF; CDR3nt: TGTGCCAGTAGTATATTGACAGGGAAAGTGAATGAGCAGTTCTTC
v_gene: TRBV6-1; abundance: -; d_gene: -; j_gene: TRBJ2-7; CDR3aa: CASISYEQYF; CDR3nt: TGTGCCAGTATCAGCTACGAGCAGTACTTC
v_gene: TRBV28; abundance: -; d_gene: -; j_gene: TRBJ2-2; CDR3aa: CASNPPRGNGELFF; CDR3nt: TGTGCCAGCAACCCCCCAAGAGGGAACGGGGAGCTGTTTTTT
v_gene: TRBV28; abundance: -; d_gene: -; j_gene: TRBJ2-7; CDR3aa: CASTPRGLTYEQYF; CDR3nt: TGTGCCAGCACCCCCAGGGGCCTTACCTACGAGCAGTACTTC
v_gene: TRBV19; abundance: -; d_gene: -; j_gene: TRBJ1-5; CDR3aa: CASSIGVEGRQPQHF; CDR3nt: TGTGCCAGTAGTATAGGGGTAGAGGGGAGGCAGCCCCAGCATTTT
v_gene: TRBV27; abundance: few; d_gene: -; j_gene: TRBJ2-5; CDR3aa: CASSLSGVWETQYF; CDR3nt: TGTGCCAGCAGTTTATCTGGAGTTTGGGAGACCCAGTACTTC
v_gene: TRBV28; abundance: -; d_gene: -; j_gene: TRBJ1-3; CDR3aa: CASSLGLTIYF; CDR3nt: TGTGCCAGCAGTTTAGGGCTCACCATATATTTT
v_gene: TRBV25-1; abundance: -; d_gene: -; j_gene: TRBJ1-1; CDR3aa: CASSDPGTGRTEAFF; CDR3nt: TGTGCCAGCAGTGATCCTGGGACCGGGAGGACTGAAGCTTTCTTT
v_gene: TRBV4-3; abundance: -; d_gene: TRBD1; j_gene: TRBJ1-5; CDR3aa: CASSQMQGDQPQHF; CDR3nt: TGCGCCAGCAGCCAGATGCAGGGGGATCAACCCCAGCATTTT